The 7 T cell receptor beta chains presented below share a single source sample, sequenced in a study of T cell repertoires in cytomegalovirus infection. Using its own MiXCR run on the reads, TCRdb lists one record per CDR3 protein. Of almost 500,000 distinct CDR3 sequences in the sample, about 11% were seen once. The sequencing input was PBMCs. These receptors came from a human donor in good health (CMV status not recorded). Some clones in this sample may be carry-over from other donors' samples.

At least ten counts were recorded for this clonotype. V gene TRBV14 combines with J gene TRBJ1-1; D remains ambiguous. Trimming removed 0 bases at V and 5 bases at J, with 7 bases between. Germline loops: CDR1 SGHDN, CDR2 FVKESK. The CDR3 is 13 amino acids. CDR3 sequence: CASSQDPTTEAFF. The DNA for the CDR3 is TGTGCCAGCAGCCAAGACCCCACGACTGAAGCTTTCTTT.

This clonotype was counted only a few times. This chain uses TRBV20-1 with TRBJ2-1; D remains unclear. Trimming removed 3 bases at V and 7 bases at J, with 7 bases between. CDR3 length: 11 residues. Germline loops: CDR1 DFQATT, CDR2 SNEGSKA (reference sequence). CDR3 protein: CSASEFNEQFF. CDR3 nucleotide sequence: TGCAGTGCTAGTGAATTTAATGAGCAGTTCTTC.

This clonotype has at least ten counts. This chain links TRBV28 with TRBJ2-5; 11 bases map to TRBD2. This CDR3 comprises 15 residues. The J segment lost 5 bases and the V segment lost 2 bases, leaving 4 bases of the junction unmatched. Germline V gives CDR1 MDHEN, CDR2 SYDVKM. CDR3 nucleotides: TGTGCCAGCAGTTTAGGGGCTAGCGGGAGGGAGACCCAGTACTTC. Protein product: CASSLGASGRETQYF.

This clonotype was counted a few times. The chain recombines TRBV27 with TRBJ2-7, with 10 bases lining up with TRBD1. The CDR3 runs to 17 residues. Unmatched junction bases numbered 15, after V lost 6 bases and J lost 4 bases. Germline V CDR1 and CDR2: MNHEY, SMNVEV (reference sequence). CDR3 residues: CASSYTPLDRGPYEQYF. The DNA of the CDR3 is TGTGCCAGCAGCTACACCCCCCTCGACAGGGGGCCTTACGAGCAGTACTTC.

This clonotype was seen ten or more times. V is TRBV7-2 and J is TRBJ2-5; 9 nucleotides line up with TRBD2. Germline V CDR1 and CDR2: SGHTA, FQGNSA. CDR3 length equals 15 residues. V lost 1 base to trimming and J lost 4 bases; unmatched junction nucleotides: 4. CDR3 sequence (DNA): TGTGCCAGCAGCTTAGGGGCGGGGGGGGGAGAGACCCAGTACTTC. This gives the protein CASSLGAGGGETQYF.

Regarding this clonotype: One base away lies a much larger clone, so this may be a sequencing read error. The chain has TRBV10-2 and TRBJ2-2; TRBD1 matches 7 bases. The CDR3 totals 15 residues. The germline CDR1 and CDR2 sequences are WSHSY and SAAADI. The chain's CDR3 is CASSDDREITGEPFF. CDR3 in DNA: TGCGCCAGCAGTGATGACAGGGAAATCACCGGGGAGCCGTTTTTT.

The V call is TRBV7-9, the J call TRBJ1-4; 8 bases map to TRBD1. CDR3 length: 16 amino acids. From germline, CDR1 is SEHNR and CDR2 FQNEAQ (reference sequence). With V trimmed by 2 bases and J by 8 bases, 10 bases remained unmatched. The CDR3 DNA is TGTGCCAGCAGCTTAACCCGGACAGGGTTTGGCGAAAAACTGTTTTTT. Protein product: CASSLTRTGFGEKLFF.